This T cell receptor beta chain was recorded in a study of T cell changes during pregnancy in multiple sclerosis (dated by TCRdb to the late 2010s). Regarding the research as a whole: Changes in the T cell repertoire over the course of pregnancy were examined in this study in women with multiple sclerosis.

Worth noting for this clone: Its antigen specificity is not known. Base qualities were left out, and no much larger clone turns up one base away.

Unmatched junction bases come to 7, with V trimmed by 5 bases and J by 1 base. For CDR1 and CDR2, the germline V gene (reference sequence) lists LNHDA and SQIVND. Measured from the cysteine to the phenylalanine, the CDR3 is 15 residues long. Here the CDR3 DNA is all that survives: 45 bases in frame from base 1. Libraries were built with the immunoSEQ multiplex PCR assay. The table comes from immuneACCESS by way of TCRdb, which keeps in-frame sequences with V and J called. Part of the clones is missing from these tables; in studies checked, under half for an unresolved V gene and the rest for unknown reasons. Here the sample has 65,000 to 95,000 clones; approximately 94% occur a single time. The leading ten clones occupy 2.5% to 3% of the sample.

Material: peripheral blood, obtained after pregnancy. The TCR originated in a female donor in good health, enrolled as a control in a pregnancy study. Recombination linked TRBV19 to TRBJ1-1; 7 bases in the junction line up with TRBD1. CDR3 loop: CASSSRDRQNTEAFF. The nucleotide sequence is given as TGTGCCAGTAGTTCTCGGGACAGACAGAACACTGAAGCTTTCTTT.